One and the same sample provided the 11 T cell receptor beta chains below, sequenced in a study of T cell repertoires in cytomegalovirus infection. These receptors have no identified antigens. TCRdb re-analysed the reads in MiXCR, keeping a single row per CDR3 protein. Here the sample spans about 89,000 distinct CDR3 sequences, 29% being singletons. Specimen: CD8+ T cells from cultured PBMCs, collected from culture after CMV antigen stimulation. The origin of the receptors is a human donor in good health (CMV status not recorded). Some clones in this sample may be carry-over from other donors' samples.

This CDR3 is CSVVDSSYEQYF. The CDR3 DNA follows: TGCAGCGTTGTCGACAGTTCCTACGAGCAGTACTTC. The J gene is TRBJ2-7, the V gene TRBV29-1, with a possible D match to TRBD1 (5 bases). Trimming took 4 bases from V and 1 from J, leaving 8 bases between them. This CDR3 has 12 amino acids. The germline gives CDR1 SQVTM, CDR2 ANQGSEA.

Ten or more counts support this clonotype. This chain uses TRBV12-3 or TRBV12-4 with TRBJ2-1, with unresolved D. The CDR3 runs 13 residues. Trimming took off 8 bases at V and 0 bases at J, with 8 bases between the two ends. The CDR3 DNA is TGTGCCAGCCAAGAGAGCTCCTACAATGAGCAGTTCTTC. Protein sequence: CASQESSYNEQFF.

This chain links TRBV4-2 with TRBJ1-5; tentatively, D is TRBD1 (6 bases). V lost 4 bases, J lost 2 bases, and 18 bases lay in between. The CDR3 contains 17 residues. CDR1 LGHNA and CDR2 YNFKEQ come from the germline V gene. This CDR3 is CASSPRAGGFGNQPQHF. CDR3 coding DNA: TGTGCCAGCAGCCCCCGGGCCGGGGGCTTCGGCAATCAGCCCCAGCATTTT.

This clonotype has only a few counts. The chain carries TRBV27 and TRBJ2-3; the D call may be TRBD1 or TRBD2 (7 bases each). Trimming removed 3 bases from V and 4 bases from J, with 14 bases in between. Per germline, CDR1 MNHEY and CDR2 SMNVEV (reference sequence). This CDR3 comprises 15 residues. In DNA form, the CDR3 reads TGTGCCAGCAGTTTGAGGGGGGGGACAGCAGATACGCAGTATTTT. Translated, it gives CASSLRGGTADTQYF.

This clonotype showed up just a few times. The J gene is TRBJ2-4, the V gene TRBV7-2, with D unclear. V lost 3 bases, J lost 7 bases, and 10 bases lay in between. The CDR3 is 13 amino acids. Germline-derived CDR1 and CDR2 are SGHTA and FQGNSA. For the CDR3, the DNA is TGTGCCAGCAGCTTGGGGATCGGGAACATTCAGTACTTC. Amino acid sequence: CASSLGIGNIQYF.

This clonotype was observed a few times. The genes are TRBV7-9 and TRBJ2-7, with TRBD1 matching over 7 bases. Germline CDR1 SEHNR, CDR2 FQNEAQ (reference sequence). This CDR3 is 14 amino acids long. V was clipped by 6 bases and J by 2 bases; unmatched bases: 7. The DNA of the CDR3 is TGTGCCAGCAGGTCGACAGGGTATCCCTACGAGCAGTACTTC. This codes for CASRSTGYPYEQYF.

The chain links TRBV5-6 to TRBJ2-2; D uncertain. The V gene lost 4 bases and the J gene lost 3 bases, with 16 bases spanning the gap. The germline gives CDR1 SGHDT, CDR2 YYEEEE. This CDR3 has 16 residues. The CDR3: CASSLFWLGDTGELFF. The CDR3 DNA is TGTGCCAGCAGCCTCTTCTGGCTTGGAGACACCGGGGAGCTGTTTTTT.

Ten or more counts support this clonotype. The chain carries TRBV7-9 and TRBJ2-7; 10 bases are shared with TRBD1. CDR1 is SEHNR, CDR2 FQNEAQ, per germline (reference sequence). Trimming removed 5 bases from V and 0 bases from J; junction bases left unmatched: 7. The CDR3 sequence is 16 residues long. CDR3 sequence: CASSARTGGVSYEQYF. The CDR3 bases are TGTGCCAGCAGCGCCCGGACAGGGGGGGTCTCCTACGAGCAGTACTTC.

The rearrangement links TRBV12-3 or TRBV12-4 to TRBJ2-1, with unresolved D. The CDR3 spans 12 residues. V lost 6 bases, J lost 6 bases, and 9 bases lay in between. Written as DNA, the CDR3 is TGTGCCAGCAGCCTCCTCCTCAATGAGCAGTTCTTC. Encoded protein: CASSLLLNEQFF.

The chain uses TRBV15 and TRBJ1-2, with a weak D call TRBD1 (5 bases). The germline gives CDR1 LNHNV, CDR2 YYDKDF (reference sequence). This CDR3 has 14 residues. V shed 4 bases and J shed 2 bases, with 11 bases lying between them. The CDR3 here is CATSTRAGNYGYTF. The CDR3 DNA is TGTGCCACCAGCACCCGAGCAGGGAACTATGGCTACACCTTC.

The gene calls are TRBV13 and TRBJ2-1, with TRBD2 matching 8 bases. Germline values: CDR1 PRHDT, CDR2 FYEKMQ (reference sequence). Trimming took 5 bases from V and 2 from J; bases not matched to a gene: 8. This CDR3 spans 16 amino acids. The CDR3 loop reads CASSHRAGATYNEQFF. The CDR3 nucleotides are TGTGCCAGCAGCCATAGAGCGGGGGCCACCTACAATGAGCAGTTCTTC.